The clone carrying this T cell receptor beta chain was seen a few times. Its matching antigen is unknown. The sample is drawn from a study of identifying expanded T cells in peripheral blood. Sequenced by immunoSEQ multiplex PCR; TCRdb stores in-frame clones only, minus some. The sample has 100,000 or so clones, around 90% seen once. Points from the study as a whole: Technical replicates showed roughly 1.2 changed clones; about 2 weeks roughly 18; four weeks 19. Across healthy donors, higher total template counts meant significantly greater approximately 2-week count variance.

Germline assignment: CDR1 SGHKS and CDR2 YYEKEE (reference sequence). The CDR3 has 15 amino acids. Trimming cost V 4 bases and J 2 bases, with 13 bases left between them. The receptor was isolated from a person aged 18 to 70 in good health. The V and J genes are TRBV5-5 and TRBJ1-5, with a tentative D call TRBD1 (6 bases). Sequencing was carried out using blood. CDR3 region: CASSPTGAGNQPQHF. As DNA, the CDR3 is TGTGCCAGCAGCCCTACGGGGGCCGGCAATCAGCCCCAGCATTTT.